This T cell receptor (beta chain) was profiled in a study of T cells in narcolepsy. Across the whole study: Donors had narcolepsy type 1 or type 2, or were healthy controls.

As regards this clone: The antigen is not known.

Sequenced by immunoSEQ multiplex PCR; TCRdb stores in-frame clones only, minus some. The sample has tens of thousands of clones; more than 80% are singletons. Study-wide findings and caveats: HCRT-specific and TRIB2-specific autoreactive clonotypes appeared among same-patient CSF and blood CD4+ clonotypes. Autoreactive clonotypes reportedly recurred in blood of same and different patients, not controls. Some memory CD4+ repertoires had no autoreactive clone sequences.

With 6 bases clipped from V and 1 base from J, the junction kept 5 bases outside the gene matches. CDR1 is SNHLY, CDR2 FYNNEI, per germline. This CDR3 is built from 15 residues. V is TRBV2 and J is TRBJ2-2, with 7 positions matching TRBD2. This sequence originates from a human donor with narcolepsy. Material for sequencing was CD45RA- memory CD4+ T cells from PBMCs. Here the CDR3 DNA reads TGTGCCAGCAGGCCCCTAGCGGTGAACACCGGGGAGCTGTTTTTT. Translated: CASRPLAVNTGELFF.